This T cell receptor (beta chain) was retrieved from a study of blood T cell repertoires in COVID-19. Study-level information: Sites in the United States, Italy and Spain provided acute and convalescent COVID-19 samples.

As originally analysed: Reference gene primers were amplified, and this amplification served to estimate nucleated cell counts. Profiled with immunoSEQ multiplex PCR; TCRdb holds only in-frame clones, not every one. Clonal size and the V and J genes are those of that table, whereas D and trimming came from the DNA. The table shows approximately 53,000 clones, with approximately 91% occurring only once. With V trimmed by 2 bases and J by 9 bases, 10 bases remained unmatched. The CDR3 consists of 15 residues. Germline V gene sequence: CDR1 MNHEY, CDR2 SVGAGI. The sequenced sample consisted of peripheral blood. The sequence came from a woman at least 80 years old with acute or convalescent COVID-19. The chain is built from TRBV6-5 and TRBJ1-5; 7 bases match TRBD1. The CDR3 loop reads CASSYRSGGTGPQHF. The DNA of the CDR3 is TGTGCCAGCAGTTACCGGTCAGGGGGAACGGGGCCCCAGCATTTT.